The entry that follows covers one TCR beta chain sequence. V shed 6 bases and J shed 5 bases, with 17 bases lying between them. The germline V gene has CDR1 SGHRS and CDR2 YFSETQ. The CDR3 is 14 amino acids. Cohort allocation depended upon clinical history that participants reported. Original methodology: Amplification with reference gene primers provided the estimates of nucleated cell counts. Produced via immunoSEQ multiplex PCR; TCRdb's table is partial and in-frame only. V, J and clone size are taken as reported in that table, and D and trimming were inferred from the DNA itself. This sample has fewer than 200,000 clones, with more than 85% found just once. This record belongs to a study of blood T cell repertoires in COVID-19. Study background: The origin of the acute and convalescent COVID-19 samples was the United States, Italy and Spain. T cells, B-cell-depleted T cells, or PBMCs provided the cDNA or gDNA that served as material.

This chain links TRBV5-1 with TRBJ1-1; possible D gene TRBD1, 5 bases. The sequence was collected from a human donor with acute COVID-19. The donor label of this sample is uncertain. Sequenced input: PBMCs or T cells enriched from blood (not recorded which). In DNA, the CDR3 is TGCGCCAGCACCCTCTTGGGGGGACGGACTGAAGCTTTCTTT. Its translation: CASTLLGGRTEAFF. Variable domain in full (rest from reference TRBV5-1 and TRBJ1-1): KAGVTQTPRYLIKTRGQQVTLSCSPISGHRSVSWYQQTPGQGLQFLFEYFSETQRNKGNFPGRFSGRQFSNSRSEMNVSTLELGDSALYLCASTLLGGRTEAFFGQGTRLTVV.